The text below deals with one TCR beta chain. Its antigen is unknown. This sample stems from a study of T cell repertoires in cytomegalovirus infection. Overall study context: Matching HLA type, along with CMV infection, was indicated by public TCR beta signatures. Findings and caveats of the study: Predominance within the ex vivo response was attributable to HLA-C-restricted CMV-specific TCR beta clonotypes.

V dropped 1 base and J dropped 6; count of bases not matched to a gene: 8. This CDR3 region has 16 residues. The germline V gene has CDR1 LGHNT and CDR2 FRNRAP. A single record per CDR3 protein comes from TCRdb applying MiXCR to the reads. The sample shows around 740,000 distinct CDR3 sequences, roughly 36% of them seen only once. Sequenced sample: PBMCs. The chain carries TRBV12-5 and TRBJ2-1; 8 bases are a match to TRBD2. This clonotype was sampled from a human donor in good health (CMV status not recorded). Some clones in this sample may be carry-over from other donors' samples. The CDR3 DNA reads TGTGCTAGTGGTTTGGGAGCGGGAGTGCCTACCAATGAGCAGTTCTTC. Translating it yields CASGLGAGVPTNEQFF.